This T cell receptor beta chain was documented in a study of blood T cell repertoires in COVID-19. The assay was immunoSEQ multiplex PCR, and TCRdb's table has in-frame clones only and misses some. The sample records some 460,000 clones, roughly nine tenths being singletons. The CDR3 is made up of 15 amino acids. From germline, CDR1 is SNHLY and CDR2 FYNNEI. The receptor's source is a woman aged 18-29 years with acute COVID-19. The source material was PBMCs or T cells enriched from blood (not recorded which). The chain joins TRBV2 to TRBJ2-3, with a tentative D call TRBD1 (6 bases). In nucleotides, the CDR3 is TGTGCAACCCAAGGGGGAAGGATAAGCACAGATACGCAGTATTTT. Translating gives CATQGGRISTDTQYF.